Presented here are 9 T cell receptor beta chains from one specimen sequenced in a study of blood T cell repertoires in COVID-19. TCRdb keeps only in-frame clones here, not all; method: immunoSEQ multiplex PCR. This table has around 370,000 clones, under 95% appearing once. The source material was peripheral blood. The origin of the receptors is a woman aged 18-30 years who had recovered from COVID-19.

The chain has TRBV6-1 and TRBJ1-2, with a possible D match to TRBD1 (6 bases). The ends were cut back, 1 base at V and 5 bases at J, with 11 bases in the middle. The CDR3 sequence is 14 residues long. Germline V gene data show CDR1 as MNHNS and CDR2 as SASEGT. CDR3: CASSEGLQGYGYTF. As DNA, the CDR3 is TGTGCCAGCAGTGAAGGCTTACAGGGTTATGGCTACACCTTC.

This clone was observed once. This chain links TRBV6-5 with TRBJ1-6; maybe TRBD1 (5 bases). The V and J ends lost 8 bases and 9 bases respectively, with 14 bases between them. Germline-derived CDR1 and CDR2 are MNHEY and SVGAGI. This CDR3 has 13 amino acids. The CDR3 nucleotides are TGTGCCAGCTCGTACACAGGTTCTTCACCCCTCCACTTT. It encodes CASSYTGSSPLHF.

At least ten counts were recorded for this clone. The sample carries other DNA sequences with the same CDR3. The chain employs TRBV19 and TRBJ1-1, with D maybe TRBD1 (5 bases). Germline loops: CDR1 LNHDA, CDR2 SQIVND (reference sequence). Deletions cut 6 bases from V and 0 bases from J, with 11 bases between. The CDR3 is 14 amino acids. The DNA for the CDR3 is TGTGCCAGTAGCTGGGGCCGGATGAACACTGAAGCTTTCTTT. Its protein product is CASSWGRMNTEAFF.

The chain employs TRBV14 and TRBJ1-2; 7 bases fit TRBD1. V shed 5 bases, J shed 5 bases, and the junction held 5 bases outside the gene matches. The CDR3 runs 13 residues. Germline V gene lookup returns CDR1 SGHDN and CDR2 FVKESK. The CDR3 region is CASSADRVYGYTF. The DNA for the CDR3 is TGTGCCAGCAGCGCAGACAGGGTTTATGGCTACACCTTC.

This chain links TRBV29-1 with TRBJ2-3; TRBD1 is a possible D gene (6 bases). Germline loops: CDR1 SQVTM, CDR2 ANQGSEA. This CDR3 contains 16 residues. V was shortened by 4 bases and J by 0 bases, with 17 bases between the two germline ends. CDR3: CSVVGIRGLSTDTQYF. As DNA, the CDR3 is TGCAGCGTTGTGGGGATCAGGGGCCTCAGCACAGATACGCAGTATTTT.

The chain carries TRBV21-1 and TRBJ2-4; TRBD1 is the table's D call, not checked against the DNA. TRBV21-1 is flagged as a pseudogene. The CDR3 spans 20 residues. The CDR3 coding sequence is TGTGCCAGCACGTCCCCTTGGGACAGGGGGCCCGGTGAAGCCAAAAACATTCAGTACTTC. Amino acid sequence: CASTSPWDRGPGEAKNIQYF.

The chain uses TRBV15 and TRBJ1-2, with D possibly being TRBD1 (6 bases). The CDR3 spans 13 residues. V lost 6 bases to trimming and J lost 4 bases, with 12 bases between them. Germline V gene lookup returns CDR1 LNHNV and CDR2 YYDKDF (reference sequence). In DNA form, the CDR3 reads TGTGCCACCAGTACAGGGATTTTCTATGGCTACACCTTC. The encoded protein is CATSTGIFYGYTF. Looking up the rest from reference TRBV15 and TRBJ1-2 gives the full variable domain: DAMVIQNPRYQVTQFGKPVTLSCSQTLNHNVMYWYQQKSSQAPKLLFHYYDKDFNNEADTPDNFQSRRPNTSFCFLDIRSPGLGDTAMYLCATSTGIFYGYTFGSGTRLTVV.

This clone appeared a single time. This sequence joins TRBV5-4 and TRBJ1-3; D is uncertain. V lost 0 bases and J lost 0, with 10 bases in between. Per the germline V gene, CDR1 is SGHNT and CDR2 is YYREEE (reference sequence). The CDR3 has 16 residues. The chain's CDR3 is CASSLGPASSGNTIYF. In DNA form, the CDR3 reads TGTGCCAGCAGCTTGGGCCCCGCGTCCTCTGGAAACACCATATATTTT.

This chain uses TRBV4-3 with TRBJ2-3; no definite D call. With 2 bases removed from V and 6 bases from J, the gap between germline ends came to 18 bases. Looked up from germline, CDR1 is LGHNA and CDR2 is YSLEER. The CDR3 runs to 16 residues. The CDR3 region is CASSQLSVGRSDTQYF. The CDR3 nucleotides are TGCGCCAGCAGCCAATTGAGCGTCGGTCGTTCGGATACGCAGTATTTT.